This TCR beta chain was sequenced in a study of cytomegalovirus exposure and HLA in healthy donors. Study information: A later analysis reported the roughly 120 validation repertoires used the same platform as the 666 first-cohort repertoires.

The V gene's germline CDR1 is MNHNY and CDR2 SVGAGI (reference sequence). This CDR3 has 16 residues. V was shortened by 2 bases and J by 4 bases, with 14 bases between the two germline ends. Generated by immunoSEQ multiplex PCR, the TCRdb table keeps only in-frame clones and is missing some. The sample contains fewer than 400,000 clones, about nine tenths of which appear only once. The clonotype originates from a woman aged 18-30 years in good health and CMV-seronegative. The sequencing input was PBMCs. The V gene is TRBV6-6, the J gene TRBJ2-2; no definite D call. The CDR3 nucleotides read TGTGCCAGCAGTTACGGATTCCCGTCAGGCACCGGGGAGCTGTTTTTT. Translated, it gives CASSYGFPSGTGELFF.